This TCR beta chain was found in a study of blood T cells in healthy people across ages. Overall study results and limits: Long-lived donors exceeded aged donors in naive CD4+ cells and diversity. Estimates of diversity drawn from one million T cells were considered underestimates.

A sample-barcoded 5' primer and a J-beta primer mix were used in a second PCR of roughly 7 to 12 cycles. TCRdb re-called the 5' RACE reads through MiXCR, storing one row per CDR3 protein. Among just under 900,000 distinct CDR3 sequences listed, more than 25% were seen once. This clonotype was counted only a few times. Antigen specificity is unknown. CDR3 size: 13 residues. This TCR came from a woman at least 80 years old in good health. The chain recombines TRBV21-1 with TRBJ2-5. TRBV21-1 is an annotated pseudogene. Specimen: blood. CDR3 nucleotides: TGTGCCAGCAGCAAAGATTCCGCGGAGACCCAGTACTTC. Amino acid sequence: CASSKDSAETQYF.